The rows below give T cell receptor beta chains drawn from one sample of a study of Ad26.COV2.S vaccination and SARS-CoV-2 variants. Produced via immunoSEQ multiplex PCR; TCRdb's table is partial and in-frame only. The repertoire includes roughly 92,000 clones, more than 70% of them detected once, and roughly 15% sits in the top ten. Sample: peripheral blood, taken after recovery from COVID-19. These receptors came from a human donor who had recovered from COVID-19. The CDR3 runs from the conserved cysteine through the conserved F or W. The order of the fields is CDR3 length, D gene, V gene, clone size, J gene, CDR3 DNA, CDR3 protein. D genes are given only for firm matches. Expanded clones get a size class; other rows say once, few or many, or leave the size out.

length: 15
D: -
V: TRBV5-1
size: few
J: TRBJ2-5
DNA: TGCGCCAGCAGCTTGAATCCAGGTTCCCAAGAGACCCAGTACTTC
CDR3: CASSLNPGSQETQYF

length: 19
D: TRBD2
V: TRBV15
size: -
J: TRBJ2-7
DNA: TGTGCCACCAGCAGAGAACAGAATCATGGACTAGCGGGCTTCTACGAGCAGTACTTC
CDR3: CATSREQNHGLAGFYEQYF

length: 16
D: TRBD1
V: TRBV5-1
size: -
J: TRBJ1-1
DNA: TGCGCCAGCAGCCAAAAAGGGGACAGGGTGGACACTGAAGCTTTCTTT
CDR3: CASSQKGDRVDTEAFF

length: 13
D: TRBD1
V: TRBV12-3/TRBV12-4
size: -
J: TRBJ1-2
DNA: TGTGCCAGCAGAACCGGGACAGCCTATGGCTACACCTTC
CDR3: CASRTGTAYGYTF

length: 17
D: TRBD1
V: TRBV28
size: -
J: TRBJ2-1
DNA: TGTGCCAGCAGGACAGCAACAGGGGCCGGGATAGACGATGAGCAGTTCTTC
CDR3: CASRTATGAGIDDEQFF

length: 12
D: -
V: TRBV6-2/TRBV6-3
size: -
J: TRBJ1-1
DNA: TGTGCCAGCAGTTACTCGATTTCGGAAGCTTTCTTT
CDR3: CASSYSISEAFF

length: 13
D: TRBD1
V: TRBV24-1
size: -
J: TRBJ1-1
DNA: TGTGCCACCAGTGACTGGGACAGGGGAAAAGCTTTCTTT
CDR3: CATSDWDRGKAFF

length: 18
D: TRBD2
V: TRBV5-1
size: -
J: TRBJ2-2
DNA: TGCGCCAGCAGCTTGATACTAGCGGGGAGTACGAACACCGGGGAGCTGTTTTTT
CDR3: CASSLILAGSTNTGELFF

length: 14
D: -
V: TRBV6-5
size: -
J: TRBJ2-1
DNA: TGTGCCAGCAGTTACTTCGGGGCCGACAATGAGCAGTTCTTC
CDR3: CASSYFGADNEQFF

length: 14
D: -
V: TRBV10-2
size: -
J: TRBJ1-3
DNA: TGCGCCAGCAGCGAAGGGGGGTCTGGAAACACCATATATTTT
CDR3: CASSEGGSGNTIYF

length: 18
D: TRBD2
V: TRBV5-4
size: -
J: TRBJ2-1
DNA: TGTGCCAGCAGCTCGGGGACTAGCGGGACTAGCTCCTACAATGAGCAGTTCTTC
CDR3: CASSSGTSGTSSYNEQFF

length: 11
D: -
V: TRBV2
size: -
J: TRBJ2-1
DNA: TGTGCCAGCGGGGGAGCAAATGAGCAGTTCTTC
CDR3: CASGGANEQFF

length: 15
D: -
V: TRBV9
size: -
J: TRBJ2-5
DNA: TGTGCCAGCAGCGTGGGGTCGGGGCCCCAAGAGACCCAGTACTTC
CDR3: CASSVGSGPQETQYF

length: 20
D: TRBD1
V: TRBV9
size: once
J: TRBJ1-3
DNA: TGTGCCAGCAGCGAGAAGGGACAGCAACCACCTCCTTCTTTCGGAAACACCATATATTTT
CDR3: CASSEKGQQPPPSFGNTIYF

length: 16
D: TRBD2
V: TRBV3-1/TRBV3-2
size: -
J: TRBJ2-7
DNA: TGTGCCAGCAGCCACAATACTAGCGGGGTGACCTACGAGCAGTACTTC
CDR3: CASSHNTSGVTYEQYF

length: 13
D: -
V: TRBV19
size: once
J: TRBJ1-2
DNA: TGTGCCAGTAGTACTCCCCAACAGGTTGGCTACACCTTC
CDR3: CASSTPQQVGYTF

length: 14
D: -
V: TRBV18
size: -
J: TRBJ2-2
DNA: TGTGCCAGCTCACCCTCTCAGGGTACCGGGGAGCTGTTTTTT
CDR3: CASSPSQGTGELFF

length: 14
D: TRBD1
V: TRBV9
size: -
J: TRBJ2-3
DNA: TGTGCCAGCGGAGGGACAGGCGCGGGAGATACGCAGTATTTT
CDR3: CASGGTGAGDTQYF

length: 14
D: -
V: TRBV4-1
size: -
J: TRBJ1-2
DNA: TGCGCCAGCAGCCAAGAGTGGGGTAACTATGGCTACACCTTC
CDR3: CASSQEWGNYGYTF

length: 16
D: TRBD2
V: TRBV13
size: -
J: TRBJ2-5
DNA: TGTGCCAGCAGCTTAGGCGAGTCTAGCGGACAAGAGACCCAGTACTTC
CDR3: CASSLGESSGQETQYF

length: 14
D: -
V: TRBV4-1
size: -
J: TRBJ2-1
DNA: TGCGCCAGCAGCCAAGCTGGGCTAGCTGGGGAGCAGTTCTTC
CDR3: CASSQAGLAGEQFF

length: 13
D: -
V: TRBV27
size: -
J: TRBJ1-1
DNA: TGTGCCAGCAGCTTATCGGTGGACACAGAAGCTTTCTTT
CDR3: CASSLSVDTEAFF

length: 13
D: TRBD2
V: TRBV12-3/TRBV12-4
size: once
J: TRBJ2-7
DNA: TGTGCCAGCGGTAGCGGGAGGGCCTACGAGCAGTACTTC
CDR3: CASGSGRAYEQYF

length: 17
D: -
V: TRBV15
size: few
J: TRBJ2-5
DNA: TGTGCCACCAGCAGAGGCAGAGGGTCCTTACCCCAAGAGACCCAGTACTTC
CDR3: CATSRGRGSLPQETQYF